This T cell receptor (beta chain) was found in a study of PD-1 blockade in classical Hodgkin lymphoma. Regarding time point: cycle 4 day 1 (C4D1), after 6 weeks of nivolumab. Exposure to brentuximab vedotin varied, and each patient had relapsed following autologous stem cell transplantation. TCRdb's copy holds only in-frame clones and misses some; the assay was immunoSEQ multiplex PCR. The sample consists of around 25,000 clones, roughly 77% of them appearing once. The CDR3 loop spans 18 amino acids. In germline, CDR1 is MGHRA, CDR2 YSYEKL. V lost 0 bases and J lost 0; bases outside the gene matches: 4.

The source material was peripheral blood mononuclear cells (PBMCs), sampled before the fourth cycle of nivolumab. The V call is TRBV4-1, the J call TRBJ2-2; 10 bases fit TRBD2. The TCR sequence derives from a human donor with classical Hodgkin lymphoma. CDR3 nucleotides: TGCGCCAGCAGCCAAGAGGATAGCGGGGGGCCGAACACCGGGGAGCTGTTTTTT. It codes for CASSQEDSGGPNTGELFF.